This TCR beta chain was found in a study of T cell responses to AZD1222 COVID-19 vaccine. Overall study findings and caveats: Spike-specific TCR breadth and depth went up after people got two AZD1222 doses.

Note on this clone: The antigen remains unidentified. The identical CDR3 is also encoded by other nucleotide sequences in the sample.

The CDR3 length is 14 residues. The germline V gene has CDR1 LNHDA and CDR2 SQIVND (reference sequence). The V gene end was trimmed by 6 bases and the J gene end by 1 base; junction bases not matched to a gene: 5. Method: immunoSEQ multiplex PCR; TCRdb's copy keeps in-frame clones and lacks some. The data hold roughly 97,000 clones, with around nine tenths observed a single time. This TCR derives from an adult who received the MenACWY meningococcal vaccine as a control. The input for sequencing was peripheral blood, taken 28 days after the second dose of the MenACWY control vaccine. The chain uses TRBV19 and TRBJ1-2, with 7 positions matching TRBD1. CDR3 sequence: CASSTGTDNYGYTF. CDR3 coding DNA: TGTGCCAGTAGCACCGGGACAGATAACTATGGCTACACCTTC.